What follows is one TCR beta chain and its context. PCR was performed using 60 Vbeta and 13 Jbeta primers. Clones were read by immunoSEQ multiplex PCR, and TCRdb kept only the in-frame ones, dropping some. The sample holds roughly 180,000 clones, approximately 80% seen once. The data originate from a study of cytomegalovirus exposure and HLA in healthy donors. CDR1 and CDR2 from the germline V gene are GTSNPN and SVGIG (reference sequence). Germline trimming cut 4 bases from V and 8 bases from J; bases unmatched to any gene: 6. This CDR3 is built from 13 residues. When sampled, the donors appeared nominally healthy, though they likely had unrecorded immune exposures.

The chain carries TRBV30 and TRBJ2-1; 9 nucleotides match TRBD2. Material for sequencing was PBMCs. This TCR was recovered from a boy aged 2 to 9 in good health and CMV-seronegative. The CDR3 nucleotides read TGTGCCTGGACGCGACTAGCGGTGGATGAGCAGTTCTTC. Its translation: CAWTRLAVDEQFF.